The T cell receptor beta chain under discussion was sequenced for a study of T-cell reconstitution after alpha-beta-depleted transplantation in children. The CDR3 is 14 residues long. V was trimmed by 8 bases and J by 0 bases, leaving 13 bases between them. Germline V lookup: CDR1 MNHNS, CDR2 SASEGT. Unique molecular identifiers featured in how the TCRbeta library was prepared. Each CDR3 protein gets one entry after TCRdb re-called the PCR reads with MiXCR. In the table there are about 360,000 distinct CDR3 sequences, less than 15% of which are singletons. V usage is TRBV6-1 and J usage is TRBJ1-1, with no clear D. The specimen was PBMCs, collected from the stem cell graft. The receptor comes from a human donor who donated a stem cell graft to a child with Fanconi anemia. For the CDR3, the DNA is TGTGCCAGCGGGAGCCCTCAGGTGAACACTGAAGCTTTCTTT. This encodes CASGSPQVNTEAFF.